Listed below are T cell receptor beta chains from one sample, sequenced in a study of T-cell reconstitution after alpha-beta-depleted transplantation in children. MiXCR, run by TCRdb on the PCR reads, gives a single entry per CDR3 protein. The sample includes around 800,000 distinct CDR3 sequences, roughly 15% of them seen just once. The specimen was PBMCs, mostly from graft donor cells, collected 360 days after TCRalphabeta/CD19-depleted stem cell transplant. Every receptor here comes from a male patient between 10 and 17 years old who had a stem cell transplant for acute lymphoblastic leukemia, so the T cells may come from the graft donor. The CDR3 runs from the conserved cysteine through the conserved F or W. A D gene is named only where the DNA matches it firmly. Rows may omit the clone size; those that give it use once, few, many or a size class.

abundance: NA
j_gene: TRBJ2-7
v_gene: TRBV4-1
d_gene: TRBD2
CDR3nt: TGCGCCAGCAGCCTCAGGGCGGGAGGGCACTACGAGCAGTACTTC
CDR3aa: CASSLRAGGHYEQYF

abundance: NA
j_gene: TRBJ2-3
v_gene: TRBV12-3/TRBV12-4
d_gene: TRBD2
CDR3nt: TGTGCCAGCAGTTTAGGCCCTAGCGGGAGTATCGCAGATACGCAGTATTTT
CDR3aa: CASSLGPSGSIADTQYF

abundance: few
j_gene: TRBJ2-3
v_gene: TRBV14
d_gene: TRBD2
CDR3nt: TGTGCCAGCAGCCAAGATTGGCGTCGACTAGCGGCACTTCATACGCAGTATTTT
CDR3aa: CASSQDWRRLAALHTQYF

abundance: NA
j_gene: TRBJ2-3
v_gene: TRBV27
d_gene: TRBD2
CDR3nt: TGTGCCAGCAGCCGCAGCGGGAGGGGCGGCACAGATACGCAGTATTTT
CDR3aa: CASSRSGRGGTDTQYF

abundance: few
j_gene: TRBJ2-1
v_gene: TRBV19
d_gene: NA
CDR3nt: TGTGCCAGTAGGAGTCCTGGTGGCAATGAGCAGTTCTTC
CDR3aa: CASRSPGGNEQFF

abundance: NA
j_gene: TRBJ1-2
v_gene: TRBV25-1
d_gene: NA
CDR3nt: TGTGCCAGCAGTGAAGCGGGAGACAGAGCTGGCTACACCTTC
CDR3aa: CASSEAGDRAGYTF

abundance: many
j_gene: TRBJ2-3
v_gene: TRBV6-4
d_gene: NA
CDR3nt: TGTGCCAGCAGTAGGGGGAGAGACACAGATACGCAGTATTTT
CDR3aa: CASSRGRDTDTQYF

abundance: many
j_gene: TRBJ2-2
v_gene: TRBV7-9
d_gene: NA
CDR3nt: TGTGCCAGCAGCTTAAGCTCCGGGGAGCTGTTTTTT
CDR3aa: CASSLSSGELFF

abundance: NA
j_gene: TRBJ1-5
v_gene: TRBV5-1
d_gene: NA
CDR3nt: TGCGCCAGCAGCTTGTCTTCAGGGGCGGGTCAGCCCCAGCATTTT
CDR3aa: CASSLSSGAGQPQHF

abundance: NA
j_gene: TRBJ2-1
v_gene: TRBV7-9
d_gene: TRBD1
CDR3nt: TGTGCCAGCAGCGGAGGACAGGGTCTTAGCTCCTACAATGAGCAGTTCTTC
CDR3aa: CASSGGQGLSSYNEQFF

abundance: NA
j_gene: TRBJ2-7
v_gene: TRBV29-1
d_gene: NA
CDR3nt: TGCAGCGTTGGGGGTGGACTTGGGACCTACGAGCAGTACTTC
CDR3aa: CSVGGGLGTYEQYF

abundance: few
j_gene: TRBJ1-4
v_gene: TRBV6-1
d_gene: TRBD1
CDR3nt: TGTGCCAGCAGTGCGGACAGGATGTTAACCGAAAAACTGTTTTTT
CDR3aa: CASSADRMLTEKLFF

abundance: many
j_gene: TRBJ2-2
v_gene: TRBV28
d_gene: TRBD1
CDR3nt: TGTGCCAGCAGTTCCACGGACAGGGCGAACACCGGGGAGCTGTTTTTT
CDR3aa: CASSSTDRANTGELFF

abundance: few
j_gene: TRBJ1-2
v_gene: TRBV2
d_gene: TRBD1
CDR3nt: TGTGCCAGCAGTTCGCGGACAGGAGGCTACACCTTC
CDR3aa: CASSSRTGGYTF

abundance: few
j_gene: TRBJ2-3
v_gene: TRBV14
d_gene: NA
CDR3nt: TGTGCCAGCAGCCAAACCGGGGGGACAAGCGCAGATACGCAGTATTTT
CDR3aa: CASSQTGGTSADTQYF

abundance: NA
j_gene: TRBJ2-1
v_gene: TRBV20-1
d_gene: TRBD2
CDR3nt: TGCAGTGCTAGGGCCCTGAGCGGGAGTCCCTACAATGAGCAGTTCTTC
CDR3aa: CSARALSGSPYNEQFF

abundance: NA
j_gene: TRBJ2-3
v_gene: TRBV12-3/TRBV12-4
d_gene: NA
CDR3nt: TGTGCCAGCAGTTCCGGTCGAGGGAGAGATACGCAGTATTTT
CDR3aa: CASSSGRGRDTQYF

abundance: NA
j_gene: TRBJ2-7
v_gene: TRBV9
d_gene: NA
CDR3nt: TGTTCCAGCAGCGTAGGGCAGGGATTCCTTTACGAGCAGTACTTC
CDR3aa: CSSSVGQGFLYEQYF

abundance: many
j_gene: TRBJ2-7
v_gene: TRBV4-1
d_gene: NA
CDR3nt: TGCGCCAGCAGCCGTCAGGAAAAAGACCCCTACGAGCAGTACTTC
CDR3aa: CASSRQEKDPYEQYF

abundance: NA
j_gene: TRBJ1-3
v_gene: TRBV27
d_gene: TRBD1
CDR3nt: TGTGCCAGCAGTTCCCTTCGGACAGGGGCCTCTGGAAACACCATATATTTT
CDR3aa: CASSSLRTGASGNTIYF

abundance: few
j_gene: TRBJ2-5
v_gene: TRBV5-1
d_gene: NA
CDR3nt: TGCGCCAGCAGCTTGCGGGACGGCCAAGAGACCCAGTACTTC
CDR3aa: CASSLRDGQETQYF

abundance: few
j_gene: TRBJ2-7
v_gene: TRBV7-9
d_gene: TRBD2
CDR3nt: TGTGCCAGCAGCCCACGGCTAGCGGGAGAAGCAACCTACGAGCAGTACTTC
CDR3aa: CASSPRLAGEATYEQYF

abundance: NA
j_gene: TRBJ2-1
v_gene: TRBV11-3
d_gene: NA
CDR3nt: TGTGCCAGCAGCACCGGGAGCTCCTACAATGAGCAGTTCTTC
CDR3aa: CASSTGSSYNEQFF

abundance: NA
j_gene: TRBJ2-4
v_gene: TRBV7-3
d_gene: NA
CDR3nt: TGTGCCAGCAGCCGTGAAGGGGGTGGCAAAAACATTCAGTACTTC
CDR3aa: CASSREGGGKNIQYF

abundance: many
j_gene: TRBJ1-3
v_gene: TRBV12-3/TRBV12-4
d_gene: NA
CDR3nt: TGTGCCAGCAGTTTAGGTCACAGGAGAACCATATATTTT
CDR3aa: CASSLGHRRTIYF

abundance: NA
j_gene: TRBJ1-5
v_gene: TRBV15
d_gene: TRBD1
CDR3nt: TGTGCCACCAGCAGAGGGACAGGGTTGGATCAGCCCCAGCATTTT
CDR3aa: CATSRGTGLDQPQHF

abundance: NA
j_gene: TRBJ2-5
v_gene: TRBV2
d_gene: NA
CDR3nt: TGTGCCAGCCATCGTTGGGGGACCCAGTACTTC
CDR3aa: CASHRWGTQYF

abundance: NA
j_gene: TRBJ2-6
v_gene: TRBV12-3/TRBV12-4
d_gene: NA
CDR3nt: TGTGCCAGCAGTTGGGGGTACTCTGGGGCCAACGTCCTGACTTTC
CDR3aa: CASSWGYSGANVLTF

abundance: NA
j_gene: TRBJ1-4
v_gene: TRBV3-1
d_gene: NA
CDR3nt: TGTGCCAGCAGCCAAGGACGGGGGGGGACTAATGAAAAACTGTTTTTT
CDR3aa: CASSQGRGGTNEKLFF

abundance: NA
j_gene: TRBJ2-1
v_gene: TRBV21-1
d_gene: NA
CDR3nt: TGTGCCAGCAGCAAAGTAGCGGGAGCCGACAATGAGCAGTTCTTC
CDR3aa: CASSKVAGADNEQFF

abundance: NA
j_gene: TRBJ2-6
v_gene: TRBV6-8
d_gene: NA
CDR3nt: TGTGCCAGCAGACCCGGGGGACGCTCTGGGGCCAACGTCCTGACTTTC
CDR3aa: CASRPGGRSGANVLTF

abundance: few
j_gene: TRBJ2-7
v_gene: TRBV5-1
d_gene: NA
CDR3nt: TGCGCCAGCAGCTTGCGGGCCGAGGTCGTCGAGCAGTACTTC
CDR3aa: CASSLRAEVVEQYF

abundance: few
j_gene: TRBJ2-2
v_gene: TRBV3-1
d_gene: TRBD2
CDR3nt: TGTGCCAGCAGCCCGAGGGCTTTAGCGGGGTCTACCGGGGAGCTGTTTTTT
CDR3aa: CASSPRALAGSTGELFF

abundance: NA
j_gene: TRBJ1-6
v_gene: TRBV20-1
d_gene: NA
CDR3nt: TGCAGTGCTATAGTCTCAGGGGATTCACCCCTCCACTTT
CDR3aa: CSAIVSGDSPLHF

abundance: NA
j_gene: TRBJ2-7
v_gene: TRBV5-6
d_gene: TRBD1
CDR3nt: TGTGCCAGCAGCCGTCCCACAGGGGGCCGGGGATCCTACGAGCAGTACTTC
CDR3aa: CASSRPTGGRGSYEQYF

abundance: few
j_gene: TRBJ2-1
v_gene: TRBV29-1
d_gene: TRBD1
CDR3nt: TGCAGCGTTGAAGGTACCGGGACAGGGGTTTACAATGAGCAGTTCTTC
CDR3aa: CSVEGTGTGVYNEQFF

abundance: few
j_gene: TRBJ2-7
v_gene: TRBV5-1
d_gene: TRBD2
CDR3nt: TGCGCCAGCAGCCGGTCCCTCCCACTAGCGGGAGCTTCCGAGCAGTACTTC
CDR3aa: CASSRSLPLAGASEQYF

abundance: NA
j_gene: TRBJ2-4
v_gene: TRBV12-3/TRBV12-4
d_gene: NA
CDR3nt: TGTGCCAGCTGTAGACAGGATAGAAACATTCAGTACTTC
CDR3aa: CASCRQDRNIQYF

abundance: NA
j_gene: TRBJ2-2
v_gene: TRBV11-3
d_gene: NA
CDR3nt: TGTGCCAGCAGCCGGGACAACACCGGGGAGCTGTTTTTT
CDR3aa: CASSRDNTGELFF

abundance: NA
j_gene: TRBJ2-2
v_gene: TRBV7-9
d_gene: TRBD1
CDR3nt: TGTGCCAGCAGCCTCGGACAGGGGGCAGTCGGGGAGCTGTTTTTT
CDR3aa: CASSLGQGAVGELFF

abundance: NA
j_gene: TRBJ2-7
v_gene: TRBV20-1
d_gene: TRBD2
CDR3nt: TGCAGTGCCGTTAGCGGGAGTGCCTCCTACGAGCAGTACTTC
CDR3aa: CSAVSGSASYEQYF

abundance: NA
j_gene: TRBJ2-7
v_gene: TRBV3-1
d_gene: NA
CDR3nt: TGTGCCAGCAGCCAAAGACTTAACTCCTACGAGCAGTACTTC
CDR3aa: CASSQRLNSYEQYF

abundance: NA
j_gene: TRBJ2-7
v_gene: TRBV3-1
d_gene: NA
CDR3nt: TGTGCCAGCAGCCAAGAAGTCCACGAGCAGTACTTC
CDR3aa: CASSQEVHEQYF

abundance: NA
j_gene: TRBJ2-7
v_gene: TRBV2
d_gene: NA
CDR3nt: TGTGCCAGCAGCCTATCGTCCCCGGCGGCCTACGAGCAGTACTTC
CDR3aa: CASSLSSPAAYEQYF

abundance: few
j_gene: TRBJ1-2
v_gene: TRBV7-9
d_gene: NA
CDR3nt: TGTGCCAGCAGCTTAGGCTCCGCGACAGGCGCCACAGGCTACACCTTC
CDR3aa: CASSLGSATGATGYTF

abundance: few
j_gene: TRBJ2-1
v_gene: TRBV12-3/TRBV12-4
d_gene: NA
CDR3nt: TGTGCCAGCAGTTTAAAGAACTTCTACAATGAGCAGTTCTTC
CDR3aa: CASSLKNFYNEQFF

abundance: many
j_gene: TRBJ2-7
v_gene: TRBV29-1
d_gene: TRBD1
CDR3nt: TGCAGCGTTGAATTCGGGACAGCTAACTCCTACGAGCAGTACTTC
CDR3aa: CSVEFGTANSYEQYF

abundance: many
j_gene: TRBJ2-4
v_gene: TRBV21-1
d_gene: NA
CDR3nt: TGTGCCAGCAGCGGGCTAGCGGGAGACGGGAGGTACATTCAGTACTTC
CDR3aa: CASSGLAGDGRYIQYF

abundance: many
j_gene: TRBJ2-1
v_gene: TRBV27
d_gene: NA
CDR3nt: TGTGCCAGCAGTTTCGGGGACGGGGACAATGAGCAGTTCTTC
CDR3aa: CASSFGDGDNEQFF

abundance: NA
j_gene: TRBJ1-4
v_gene: TRBV29-1
d_gene: NA
CDR3nt: TGCAGCGTTGAAGCCGACCCGGACGGACCTAATGAAAAACTGTTTTTT
CDR3aa: CSVEADPDGPNEKLFF

abundance: many
j_gene: TRBJ1-1
v_gene: TRBV20-1
d_gene: TRBD1
CDR3nt: TGCAGTGCCCCCAGGGGGTATGAAGCTTTCTTT
CDR3aa: CSAPRGYEAFF

abundance: few
j_gene: TRBJ2-7
v_gene: TRBV9
d_gene: TRBD1
CDR3nt: TGTGCCAGCAGCGTTACAGGGGACTCCTACGAGCAGTACTTC
CDR3aa: CASSVTGDSYEQYF

abundance: many
j_gene: TRBJ2-1
v_gene: TRBV15
d_gene: NA
CDR3nt: TGTGCCACCAGCTCGCGTAATGAGCAGTTCTTC
CDR3aa: CATSSRNEQFF